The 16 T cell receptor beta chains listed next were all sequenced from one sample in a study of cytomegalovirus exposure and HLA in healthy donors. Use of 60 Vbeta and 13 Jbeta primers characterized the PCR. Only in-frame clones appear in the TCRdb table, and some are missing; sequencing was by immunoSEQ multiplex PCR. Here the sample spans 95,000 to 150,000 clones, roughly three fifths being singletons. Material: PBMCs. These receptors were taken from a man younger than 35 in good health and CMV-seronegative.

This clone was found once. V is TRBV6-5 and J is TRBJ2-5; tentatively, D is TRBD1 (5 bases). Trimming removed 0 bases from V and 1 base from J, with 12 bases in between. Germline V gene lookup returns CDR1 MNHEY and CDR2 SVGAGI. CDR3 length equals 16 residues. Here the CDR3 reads CASSYSIWGSQETQYF. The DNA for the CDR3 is TGTGCCAGCAGTTACTCGATTTGGGGCAGCCAAGAGACCCAGTACTTC.

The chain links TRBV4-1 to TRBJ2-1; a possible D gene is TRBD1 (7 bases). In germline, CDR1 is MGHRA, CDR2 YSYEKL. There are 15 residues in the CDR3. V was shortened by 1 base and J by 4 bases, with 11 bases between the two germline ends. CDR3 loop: CASSQGGTAYNEQFF. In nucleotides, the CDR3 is TGCGCCAGCAGCCAAGGCGGGACAGCTTACAATGAGCAGTTCTTC.

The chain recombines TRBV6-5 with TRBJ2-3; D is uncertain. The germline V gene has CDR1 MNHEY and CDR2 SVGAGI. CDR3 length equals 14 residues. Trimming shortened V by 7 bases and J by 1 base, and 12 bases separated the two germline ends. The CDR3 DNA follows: TGTGCCAGCACGCTAGTAGGTGGCACAGATACGCAGTATTTT. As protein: CASTLVGGTDTQYF.

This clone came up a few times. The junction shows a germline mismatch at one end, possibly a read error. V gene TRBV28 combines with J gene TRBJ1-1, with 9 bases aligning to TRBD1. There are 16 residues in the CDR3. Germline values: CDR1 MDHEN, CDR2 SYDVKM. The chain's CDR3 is CARSSTGGHSYTEAFF. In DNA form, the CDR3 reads TGTGCCCGCAGCTCGACAGGGGGTCACTCATACACTGAAGCTTTCTTT.

CDR3: CASSSTGTTEAFF. The CDR3 nucleotides read TGTGCCAGTAGCTCGACAGGGACCACTGAAGCTTTCTTT. This chain uses TRBV19 with TRBJ1-1; TRBD1 agrees at 7 bases. There are 13 residues in the CDR3. Germline CDR1 LNHDA, CDR2 SQIVND (reference sequence). V dropped 6 bases and J dropped 4; count of bases not matched to a gene: 5.

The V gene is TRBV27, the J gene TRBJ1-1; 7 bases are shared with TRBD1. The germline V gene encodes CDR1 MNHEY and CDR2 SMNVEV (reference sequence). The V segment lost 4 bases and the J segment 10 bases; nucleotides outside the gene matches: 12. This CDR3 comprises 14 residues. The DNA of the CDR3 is TGTGCCAGCAGTTCTTCCCGGGACAGTTCCGGAGCTTTCTTT. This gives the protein CASSSSRDSSGAFF.

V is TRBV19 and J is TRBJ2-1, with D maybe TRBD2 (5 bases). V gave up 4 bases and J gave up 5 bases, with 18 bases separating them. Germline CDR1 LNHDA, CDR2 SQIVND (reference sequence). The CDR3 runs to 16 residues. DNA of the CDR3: TGTGCCAGTAGTAAAGTTCTGAGGGAGACTAACAATGAGCAGTTCTTC. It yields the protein CASSKVLRETNNEQFF.

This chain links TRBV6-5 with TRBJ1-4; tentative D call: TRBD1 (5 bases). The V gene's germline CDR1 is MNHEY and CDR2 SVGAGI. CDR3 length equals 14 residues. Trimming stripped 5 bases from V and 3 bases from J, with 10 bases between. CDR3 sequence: CASSMTASNEKLFF. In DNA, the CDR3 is TGTGCCAGCAGTATGACAGCATCTAATGAAAAACTGTTTTTT.

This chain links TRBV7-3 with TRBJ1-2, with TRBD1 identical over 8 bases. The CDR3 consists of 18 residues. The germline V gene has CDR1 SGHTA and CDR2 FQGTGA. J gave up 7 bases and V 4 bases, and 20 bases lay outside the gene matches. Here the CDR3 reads CASSSQGPEGQGLAGYTF. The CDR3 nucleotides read TGTGCCAGCAGCTCCCAGGGCCCCGAAGGACAGGGCTTAGCTGGCTACACCTTC.

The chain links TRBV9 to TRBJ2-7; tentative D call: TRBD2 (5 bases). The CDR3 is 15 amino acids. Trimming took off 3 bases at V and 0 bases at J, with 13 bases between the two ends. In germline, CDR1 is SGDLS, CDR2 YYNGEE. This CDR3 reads CASSEGAVSSYEQYF. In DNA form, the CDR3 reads TGTGCCAGCAGCGAGGGAGCGGTGAGCTCCTACGAGCAGTACTTC.

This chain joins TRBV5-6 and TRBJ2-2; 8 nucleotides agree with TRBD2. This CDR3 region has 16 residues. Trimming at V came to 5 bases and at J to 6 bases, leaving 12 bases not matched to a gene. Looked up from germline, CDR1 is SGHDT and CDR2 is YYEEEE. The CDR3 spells CASSLRGGTRAGELFF. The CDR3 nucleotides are TGTGCCAGCAGTTTACGAGGGGGGACTAGGGCCGGGGAGCTGTTTTTT.

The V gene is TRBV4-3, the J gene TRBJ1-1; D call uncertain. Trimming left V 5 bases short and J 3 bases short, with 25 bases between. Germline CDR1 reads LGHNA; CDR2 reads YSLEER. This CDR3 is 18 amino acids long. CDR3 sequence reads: CASSGYSAGSPIHTEAFF. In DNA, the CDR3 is TGCGCCAGCAGCGGTTACAGTGCAGGATCCCCAATTCACACTGAAGCTTTCTTT.

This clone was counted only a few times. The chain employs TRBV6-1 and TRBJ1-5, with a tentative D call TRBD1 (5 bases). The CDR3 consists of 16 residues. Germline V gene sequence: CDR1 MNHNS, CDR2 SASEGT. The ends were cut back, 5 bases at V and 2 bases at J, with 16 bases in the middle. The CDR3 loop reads CASSQDTPRGNQPQHF. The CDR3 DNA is TGTGCCAGCAGTCAAGATACCCCCAGGGGCAATCAGCCCCAGCATTTT.

The DNA for the CDR3 is TGCGCCAGCAGCTTGGAGGGCGCCAGGGGGCAGTTCTTC. Translating gives CASSLEGARGQFF. The chain joins TRBV5-1 to TRBJ2-1, with D perhaps matching TRBD1 (6 bases). Trimming cost V 0 bases and J 12 bases, with 13 bases left between them. Germline V gene lookup returns CDR1 SGHRS and CDR2 YFSETQ. The CDR3 has 13 residues. The whole variable domain, remainder taken from reference TRBV5-1 and TRBJ2-1, is KAGVTQTPRYLIKTRGQQVTLSCSPISGHRSVSWYQQTPGQGLQFLFEYFSETQRNKGNFPGRFSGRQFSNSRSEMNVSTLELGDSALYLCASSLEGARGQFFGPGTRLTVL.

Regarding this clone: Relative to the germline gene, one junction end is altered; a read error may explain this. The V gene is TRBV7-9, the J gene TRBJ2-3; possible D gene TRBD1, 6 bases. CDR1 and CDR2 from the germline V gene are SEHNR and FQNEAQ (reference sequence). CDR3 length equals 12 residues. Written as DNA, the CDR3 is TGTTCCAGCAGCTTAGGACAGGATACGCAGTATTTT. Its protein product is CSSSLGQDTQYF.

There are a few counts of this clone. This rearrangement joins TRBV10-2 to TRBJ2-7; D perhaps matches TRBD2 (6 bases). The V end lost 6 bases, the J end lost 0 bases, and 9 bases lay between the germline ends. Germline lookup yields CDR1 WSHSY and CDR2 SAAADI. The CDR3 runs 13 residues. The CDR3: CASSGTRSYEQYF. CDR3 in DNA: TGCGCCAGCAGCGGGACTCGCTCCTACGAGCAGTACTTC.